This TCR beta chain was sequenced in a study of blood T cell repertoires in COVID-19. Across the study: Samples taken during acute and convalescent COVID-19 were collected in the United States, Italy and Spain.

Clones were read by immunoSEQ multiplex PCR, and TCRdb kept only the in-frame ones, dropping some. The sample lists 95,000 to 150,000 clones; 78% were seen once. Per the germline V gene, CDR1 is SEHNR and CDR2 is FQNEAQ (reference sequence). The CDR3 sequence is 18 residues long. V lost 7 bases, J lost 5 bases, and 27 bases lay in between. The TCR sequence derives from a man between 70 and 80 years old with acute or convalescent COVID-19. This rearrangement joins TRBV7-9 to TRBJ2-1, with a possible D match to TRBD1 (7 bases). The sample consisted of peripheral blood. The CDR3 DNA reads as TGTGCCAGCACCAGAGGAGGGGGCGTCCCCCCTCGGAACAATGAGCAGTTCTTC. As protein: CASTRGGGVPPRNNEQFF.